This section outlines one T cell receptor beta chain sequence together with its context. This sample is drawn from a study of blood T cells in healthy people across ages. Extraction yielded at least 5.5 micrograms of total RNA per sample. V was trimmed by 6 bases and J by 4 bases, leaving 18 bases between them. CDR1 and CDR2 from the germline V gene are ENHRY and SYGVKD. The CDR3 is 15 residues long. A second PCR, run for about 6 to 11 cycles, used a sample-barcoded 5' primer plus a J-beta primer mix. Every sample returned 2.5 million or more CDR3-containing paired-end reads. Each CDR3 protein is one row after TCRdb ran MiXCR on the 5' RACE reads. This sample has approximately 780,000 distinct CDR3 sequences, with roughly 24% found just once. These data are also associated with another study on T cells of mothers and their children. Turning to that study: Each mother gave over 8.5 million TCR beta CDR3 reads; each child, about 2.8 million.

The V gene is TRBV10-3, the J gene TRBJ2-5, with TRBD1 as a possible D gene (7 bases). This sequence was found in a boy between 10 and 17 years old in good health. Sequenced sample: blood. The CDR3 nucleotides are TGTGCCATCAGGGCGGGACAGCAACCAAGAGAGACCCAGTACTTC. This translates into CAIRAGQQPRETQYF.